What follows are 18 T cell receptor beta chains derived from one specimen sequenced in a study of T-cell memory formation after mild COVID-19. TCRdb reanalysed the 5' RACE reads using MiXCR and keeps one entry per CDR3 protein. The data hold some 130,000 distinct CDR3 sequences, with approximately 25% observed a single time. Sequenced: PBMCs or a T cell subset sorted from them (not recorded which). The source is an adult woman who had mild COVID-19 (a few samples of this study predate the infection). Cell type and time point are not known.

The chain employs TRBV7-9 and TRBJ2-5, with TRBD1 matching 9 bases. Germline CDR1 is SEHNR and CDR2 is FQNEAQ (reference sequence). The CDR3 contains 15 residues. Losses at the gene ends were 4 bases for V and 3 bases for J; bases not matched to a gene: 6. In DNA form, the CDR3 reads TGTGCCAGCAGCTCGACAGGGGGGCACGAAGAGACCCAGTACTTC. Amino acid sequence: CASSSTGGHEETQYF.

There are a few counts of this clonotype. The chain uses TRBV7-3 and TRBJ1-2; possibly TRBD1 for D (5 bases). The CDR3 totals 13 residues. The ends were cut back, 5 bases at V and 4 bases at J, with 11 bases in the middle. The germline V gene encodes CDR1 SGHTA and CDR2 FQGTGA. For the CDR3, the DNA is TGTGCCAGCAGCCCGGGGCCGGGCTATGGCTACACCTTC. Amino acids: CASSPGPGYGYTF.

The CDR3 here is CASSPHATYYGYTF. As DNA, the CDR3 is TGCGCCAGCAGCCCCCATGCGACTTACTATGGCTACACCTTC. The V call is TRBV4-1, the J call TRBJ1-2; D call uncertain. The CDR3 consists of 14 residues. Germline-derived CDR1 and CDR2 are MGHRA and YSYEKL. V lost 4 bases and J lost 3, with 12 bases in between.

There are a few counts of this clonotype. This CDR3 is CSALGDGYTF. In DNA form, the CDR3 reads TGCAGTGCTCTAGGGGATGGCTACACCTTC. The chain recombines TRBV20-1 with TRBJ1-2; D may be TRBD1 (5 bases). The CDR3 length is 10 residues. V lost 5 bases to trimming and J lost 6 bases, with 7 bases between them. Germline-derived CDR1 and CDR2 are DFQATT and SNEGSKA (reference sequence).

The J gene is TRBJ2-7, the V gene TRBV27; 8 bases are shared with TRBD2. CDR1 and CDR2 from the germline V gene are MNHEY and SMNVEV (reference sequence). Losses at the gene ends were 8 bases for V and 2 bases for J; bases not matched to a gene: 8. The CDR3 is made up of 14 amino acids. The CDR3 nucleotides are TGTGCCAGCGGGTTAGAGCGGGGGACCTACGAGCAGTACTTC. Translating gives CASGLERGTYEQYF.

This clonotype came up a few times. The chain has TRBV7-9 and TRBJ2-2; TRBD1 matches 9 bases. The CDR3 has 15 amino acids. Germline V gene sequence: CDR1 SEHNR, CDR2 FQNEAQ (reference sequence). J gave up 4 bases and V 4 bases, and 4 bases lay outside the gene matches. The CDR3 DNA sequence: TGTGCCAGCAGCTCCGGGACAGGGTTCACCGGGGAGCTGTTTTTT. Amino acids: CASSSGTGFTGELFF.

This clonotype was found a few times. CDR3: CASSLHSNSPLHF. CDR3 coding DNA: TGTGCCAGCAGCCTCCACTCTAATTCACCCCTCCACTTT. This rearrangement joins TRBV5-5 to TRBJ1-6; D unresolved. The CDR3 contains 13 residues. V was cut by 4 bases and J by 6 bases, with 8 bases left in between. Germline values: CDR1 SGHKS, CDR2 YYEKEE (reference sequence).

The genes are TRBV6-5 and TRBJ2-6; D is perhaps TRBD1 (6 bases). Trimming cost V 2 bases and J 1 base, with 9 bases left between them. Germline V lookup: CDR1 MNHEY, CDR2 SVGAGI. This CDR3 is 16 amino acids long. The CDR3 DNA reads TGTGCCAGCAGTTACGACAGGCCATCTGGGGCCAACGTCCTGACTTTC. Its protein is CASSYDRPSGANVLTF.

J is TRBJ2-1 and V is TRBV4-1, with TRBD1 as a possible D gene (6 bases). CDR3 length equals 16 residues. The ends were cut back, 4 bases at V and 2 bases at J, with 15 bases in the middle. The germline CDR1 and CDR2 sequences are MGHRA and YSYEKL. CDR3 loop: CASSRDQGLTYNEQFF. The CDR3 nucleotides are TGCGCCAGCAGCCGAGACCAGGGGCTAACCTACAATGAGCAGTTCTTC.

The rearrangement joins TRBV9 to TRBJ1-1, with D possibly matching TRBD1 (6 bases). Germline loops: CDR1 SGDLS, CDR2 YYNGEE. V gave up 4 bases and J gave up 3 bases, with 16 bases separating them. The CDR3 is 15 amino acids. CDR3 nucleotides: TGTGCCAGCAGCCCCTGGACAGCCCCCGACACTGAAGCTTTCTTT. Protein sequence: CASSPWTAPDTEAFF. The full variable domain, its missing parts supplied by reference TRBV9 and TRBJ1-1, is DSGVTQTPKHLITATGQRVTLRCSPRSGDLSVYWYQQSLDQGLQFLIQYYNGEERAKGNILERFSAQQFPDLHSELNLSSLELGDSALYFCASSPWTAPDTEAFFGQGTRLTVV.

CDR3 in amino acids: CASSQGTRIYNEQFF. The CDR3 DNA reads as TGCGCCAGCAGCCAAGGCACTCGCATCTACAATGAGCAGTTCTTC. The V and J genes are TRBV4-3 and TRBJ2-1; D remains ambiguous. Trimming shortened V by 1 base and J by 3 bases, and 10 bases separated the two germline ends. Germline loops: CDR1 LGHNA, CDR2 YSLEER. This CDR3 spans 15 amino acids.

In its sample, this clonotype was seen a few times. V and J are TRBV9 and TRBJ1-4, with 8 bases lining up with TRBD1. This CDR3 has 16 residues. CDR1 and CDR2 (germline): SGDLS, YYNGEE. Germline trimming cut 0 bases from V and 6 bases from J; bases unmatched to any gene: 7. CDR3 protein: CASSVAGQGADEKLFF. The CDR3 nucleotides are TGTGCCAGCAGCGTAGCTGGGCAGGGGGCTGATGAAAAACTGTTTTTT. The variable domain in full, with the rest retrieved from reference TRBV9 and TRBJ1-4, is DSGVTQTPKHLITATGQRVTLRCSPRSGDLSVYWYQQSLDQGLQFLIQYYNGEERAKGNILERFSAQQFPDLHSELNLSSLELGDSALYFCASSVAGQGADEKLFFGSGTQLSVL.

This clonotype was counted only a few times. The rearrangement links TRBV7-6 to TRBJ2-6, with no clear D. This CDR3 is 19 amino acids long. Germline V gene data show CDR1 as SGHVS and CDR2 as FNYEAQ. Deletions cut 1 base from V and 1 base from J, with 17 bases between. CDR3 amino acids: CASSLVPGSPISGANVLTF. The CDR3, as DNA: TGTGCCAGCAGCTTAGTTCCCGGGTCTCCCATATCTGGGGCCAACGTCCTGACTTTC.

The table lists this clonotype with a few counts. The chain combines TRBV5-6 with TRBJ2-1; 7 bases align to TRBD1. CDR3 length equals 15 residues. The V gene's germline CDR1 is SGHDT and CDR2 YYEEEE. Trimming at V came to 4 bases and at J to 0 bases, leaving 4 bases not matched to a gene. The DNA for the CDR3 is TGTGCCAGCAGCGGTGGGACAGCCTCCTACAATGAGCAGTTCTTC. Residues: CASSGGTASYNEQFF.

This chain links TRBV4-1 with TRBJ2-7; no clear D gene. Between the trimmed V and J ends, which lost 0 bases and 1 base, there was a span of 10 bases. Germline V gene sequence: CDR1 MGHRA, CDR2 YSYEKL. CDR3 length: 15 residues. The CDR3 reads CASSQDLTASYEQYF. Here the CDR3 DNA reads TGCGCCAGCAGCCAAGATCTGACGGCTTCCTACGAGCAGTACTTC.

The chain combines TRBV7-9 with TRBJ2-7, with TRBD2 as a possible D gene (7 bases). Germline CDR1 SEHNR, CDR2 FQNEAQ (reference sequence). V shed 5 bases and J shed 6 bases, with 14 bases lying between them. The CDR3 is 13 residues long. CDR3 bases: TGTGCCAGCAGCCCCATAGGGGGGGCCGAGCAGTACTTC. Its translation is CASSPIGGAEQYF.

The rearrangement links TRBV29-1 to TRBJ2-7; a weak D match, TRBD2 (6 bases). The length of the CDR3 is 14 residues. Germline lookup yields CDR1 SQVTM and CDR2 ANQGSEA. Deletions cut 5 bases from V and 3 bases from J, with 17 bases between. The CDR3 reads CSVITREYFYEQYF. The DNA of the CDR3 is TGCAGCGTTATTACCCGGGAGTATTTCTACGAGCAGTACTTC.

This clonotype came up a few times. The chain employs TRBV4-2 and TRBJ1-1; D gene uncertain. The germline gives CDR1 LGHNA, CDR2 YNFKEQ. Deletions cut 4 bases from V and 1 base from J, with 16 bases between. The CDR3 is 16 amino acids. The CDR3 here is CASSPTSNPRNTEAFF. Written as DNA, the CDR3 is TGTGCCAGCAGCCCAACCTCGAATCCGAGGAACACTGAAGCTTTCTTT.